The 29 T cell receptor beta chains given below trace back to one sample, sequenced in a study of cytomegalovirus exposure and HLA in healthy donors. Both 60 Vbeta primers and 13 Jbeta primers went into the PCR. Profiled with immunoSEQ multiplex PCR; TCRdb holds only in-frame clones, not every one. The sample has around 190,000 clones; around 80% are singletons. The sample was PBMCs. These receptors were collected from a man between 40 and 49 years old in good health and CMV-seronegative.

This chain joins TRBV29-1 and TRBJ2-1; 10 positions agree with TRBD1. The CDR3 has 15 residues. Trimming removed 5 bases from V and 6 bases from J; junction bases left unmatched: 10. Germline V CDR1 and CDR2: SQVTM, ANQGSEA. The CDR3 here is CSVIRTGGGSNEQFF. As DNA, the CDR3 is TGCAGCGTTATCCGGACAGGGGGGGGTAGCAATGAGCAGTTCTTC.

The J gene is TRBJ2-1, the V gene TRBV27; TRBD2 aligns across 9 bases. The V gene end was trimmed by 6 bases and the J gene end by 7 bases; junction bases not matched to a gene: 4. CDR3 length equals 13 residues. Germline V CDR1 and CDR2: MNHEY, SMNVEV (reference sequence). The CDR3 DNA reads TGTGCCAGCAGAGCGGGGGGTGGTAATGAGCAGTTCTTC. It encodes CASRAGGGNEQFF.

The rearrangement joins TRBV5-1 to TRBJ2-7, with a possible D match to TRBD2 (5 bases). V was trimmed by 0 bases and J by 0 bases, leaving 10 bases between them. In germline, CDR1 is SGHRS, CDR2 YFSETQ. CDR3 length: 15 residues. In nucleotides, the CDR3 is TGCGCCAGCAGCTTGGCAGTAGGGAGCTCCTACGAGCAGTACTTC. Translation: CASSLAVGSSYEQYF.

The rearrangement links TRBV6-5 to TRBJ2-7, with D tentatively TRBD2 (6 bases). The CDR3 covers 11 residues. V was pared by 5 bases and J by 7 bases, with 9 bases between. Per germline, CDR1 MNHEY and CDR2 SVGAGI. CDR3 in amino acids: CASSHRGEQYF. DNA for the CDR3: TGTGCCAGCAGTCACCGGGGGGAGCAGTACTTC.

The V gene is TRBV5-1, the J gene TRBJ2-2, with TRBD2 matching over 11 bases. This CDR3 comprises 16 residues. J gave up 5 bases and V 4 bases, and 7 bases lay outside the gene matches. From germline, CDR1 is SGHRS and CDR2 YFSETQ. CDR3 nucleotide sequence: TGCGCCAGCAGCCCCCGACTAGCGGGACCTACCGGGGAGCTGTTTTTT. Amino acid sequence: CASSPRLAGPTGELFF.

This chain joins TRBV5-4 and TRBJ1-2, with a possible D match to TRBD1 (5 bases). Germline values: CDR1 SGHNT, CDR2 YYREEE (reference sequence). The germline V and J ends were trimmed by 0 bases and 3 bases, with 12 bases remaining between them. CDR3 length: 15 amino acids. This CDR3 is CASSLEGGADYGYTF. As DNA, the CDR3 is TGTGCCAGCAGCTTGGAAGGAGGGGCGGACTATGGCTACACCTTC.

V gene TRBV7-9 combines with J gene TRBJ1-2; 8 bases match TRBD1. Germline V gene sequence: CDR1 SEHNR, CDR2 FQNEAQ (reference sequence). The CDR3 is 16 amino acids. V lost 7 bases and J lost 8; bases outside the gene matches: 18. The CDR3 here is CASNPEVGIQGDGYTF. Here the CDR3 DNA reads TGTGCCAGCAACCCGGAAGTAGGGATACAGGGGGACGGCTACACCTTC.

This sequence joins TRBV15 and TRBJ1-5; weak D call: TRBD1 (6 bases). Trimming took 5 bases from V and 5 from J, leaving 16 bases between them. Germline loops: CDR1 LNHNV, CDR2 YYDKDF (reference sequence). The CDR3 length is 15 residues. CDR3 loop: CATSLGHLIHQPQHF. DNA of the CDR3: TGTGCCACCAGCCTGGGACACCTTATCCATCAGCCCCAGCATTTT.

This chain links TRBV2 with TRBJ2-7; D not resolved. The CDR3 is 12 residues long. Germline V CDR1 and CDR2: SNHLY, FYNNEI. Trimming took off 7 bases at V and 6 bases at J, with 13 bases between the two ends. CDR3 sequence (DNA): TGTGCCAGCACCCCAAGTTCGAGCGAGCAGTACTTC. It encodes CASTPSSSEQYF.

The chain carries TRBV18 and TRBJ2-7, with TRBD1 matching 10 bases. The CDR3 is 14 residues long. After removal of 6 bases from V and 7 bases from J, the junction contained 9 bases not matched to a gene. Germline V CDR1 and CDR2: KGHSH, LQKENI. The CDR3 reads CASSPGQGKYEQYF. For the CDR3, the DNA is TGTGCCAGCTCCCCGGGACAGGGGAAATATGAGCAGTACTTC. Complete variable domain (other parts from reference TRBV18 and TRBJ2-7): NAGVMQNPRHLVRRRGQEARLRCSPMKGHSHVYWYRQLPEEGLKFMVYLQKENIIDESGMPKERFSAEFPKEGPSILRIQQVVRGDSAAYFCASSPGQGKYEQYFGPGTRLTVT.

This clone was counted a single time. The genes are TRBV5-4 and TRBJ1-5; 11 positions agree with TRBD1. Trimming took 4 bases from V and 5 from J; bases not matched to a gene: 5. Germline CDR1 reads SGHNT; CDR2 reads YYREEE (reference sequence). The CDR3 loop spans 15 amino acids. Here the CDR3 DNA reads TGTGCCAGCAGCCAAGGACAGGGGGCCGATCAGCCCCAGCATTTT. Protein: CASSQGQGADQPQHF.

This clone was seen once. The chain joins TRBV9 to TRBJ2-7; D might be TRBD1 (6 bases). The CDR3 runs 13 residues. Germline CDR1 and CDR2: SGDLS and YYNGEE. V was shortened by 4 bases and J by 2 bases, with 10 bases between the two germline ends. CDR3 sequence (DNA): TGTGCCAGCAGCAGGGACACCACCTACGAGCAGTACTTC. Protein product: CASSRDTTYEQYF.

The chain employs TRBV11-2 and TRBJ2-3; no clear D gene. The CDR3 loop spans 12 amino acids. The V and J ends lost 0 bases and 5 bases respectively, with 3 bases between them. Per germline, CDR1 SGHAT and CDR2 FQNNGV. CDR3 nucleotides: TGTGCCAGCAGCTTAGATAGAGATACGCAGTATTTT. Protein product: CASSLDRDTQYF.

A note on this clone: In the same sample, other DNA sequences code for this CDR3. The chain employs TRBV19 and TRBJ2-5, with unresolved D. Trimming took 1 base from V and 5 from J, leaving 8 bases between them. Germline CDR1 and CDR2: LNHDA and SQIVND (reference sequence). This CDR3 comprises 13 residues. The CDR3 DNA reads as TGTGCCAGTAGTATAGGTCAGAAGGAGACCCAGTACTTC. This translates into CASSIGQKETQYF.

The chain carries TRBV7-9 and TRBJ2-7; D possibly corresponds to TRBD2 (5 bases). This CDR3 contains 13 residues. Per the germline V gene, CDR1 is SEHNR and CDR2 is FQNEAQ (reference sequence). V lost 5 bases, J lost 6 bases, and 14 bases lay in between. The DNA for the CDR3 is TGTGCCAGCAGCGGCGGGCGAGGACCCGAGCAGTACTTC. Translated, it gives CASSGGRGPEQYF.

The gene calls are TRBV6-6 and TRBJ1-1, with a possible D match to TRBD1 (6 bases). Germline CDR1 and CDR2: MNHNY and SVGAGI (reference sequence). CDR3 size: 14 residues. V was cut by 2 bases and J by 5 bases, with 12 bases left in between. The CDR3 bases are TGTGCCAGCAGTTACCGCACTCAGGGGACTGAAGCTTTCTTT. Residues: CASSYRTQGTEAFF.

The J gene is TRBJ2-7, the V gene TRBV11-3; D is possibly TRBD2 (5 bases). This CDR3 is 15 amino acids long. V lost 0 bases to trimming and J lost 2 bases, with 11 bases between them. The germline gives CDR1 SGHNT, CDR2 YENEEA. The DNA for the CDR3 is TGTGCCAGCAGCTTAGAGGCGGGCGCGACCTACGAGCAGTACTTC. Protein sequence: CASSLEAGATYEQYF.

Here the CDR3 reads CASSRTGVNQPQHF. The CDR3 DNA reads TGTGCCAGCAGCCGGACAGGGGTCAATCAGCCCCAGCATTTT. The chain employs TRBV14 and TRBJ1-5, with 9 bases fitting TRBD1. CDR3 length equals 14 residues. J lost 3 bases, V lost 4 bases, and 1 base had no gene match. Germline CDR1 reads SGHDN; CDR2 reads FVKESK.

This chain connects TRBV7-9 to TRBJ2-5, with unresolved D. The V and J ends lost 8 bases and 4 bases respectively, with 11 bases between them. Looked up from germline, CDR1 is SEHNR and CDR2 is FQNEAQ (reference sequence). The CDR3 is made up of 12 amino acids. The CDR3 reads CASGLSGETQYF. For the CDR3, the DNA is TGTGCCAGCGGCCTCTCGGGAGAGACCCAGTACTTC.

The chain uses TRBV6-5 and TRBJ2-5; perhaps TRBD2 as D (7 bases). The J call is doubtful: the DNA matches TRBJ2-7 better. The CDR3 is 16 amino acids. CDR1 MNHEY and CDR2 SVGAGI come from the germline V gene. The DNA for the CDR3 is TGTGCCAGCAGTTACTCGAGGGGAGGGGGGTCCTACGAGCAGTACTTC. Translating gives CASSYSRGGGSYEQYF.

CDR3 sequence reads: CASSYLTGGDHQETQYF. Here the CDR3 DNA reads TGTGCCAGCAGCTACTTAACGGGCGGGGACCACCAAGAGACCCAGTACTTC. The chain combines TRBV27 with TRBJ2-5; perhaps TRBD2 as D (6 bases). Germline CDR1 reads MNHEY; CDR2 reads SMNVEV (reference sequence). This CDR3 has 17 amino acids. The ends were cut back, 6 bases at V and 0 bases at J, with 20 bases in the middle.

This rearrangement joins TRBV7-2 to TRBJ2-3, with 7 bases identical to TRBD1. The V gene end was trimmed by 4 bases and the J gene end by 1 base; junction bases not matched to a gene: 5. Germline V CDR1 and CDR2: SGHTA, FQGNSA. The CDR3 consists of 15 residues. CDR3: CASSSFGQGTDTQYF. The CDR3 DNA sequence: TGTGCCAGCAGCTCATTCGGACAGGGCACAGATACGCAGTATTTT.

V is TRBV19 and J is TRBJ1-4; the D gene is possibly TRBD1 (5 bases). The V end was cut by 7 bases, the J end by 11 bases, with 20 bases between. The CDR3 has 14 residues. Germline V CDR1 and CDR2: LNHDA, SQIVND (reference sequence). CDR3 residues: CASNKGVPGEKLFF. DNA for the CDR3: TGTGCCAGTAACAAAGGGGTCCCCGGAGAGAAACTGTTTTTT.

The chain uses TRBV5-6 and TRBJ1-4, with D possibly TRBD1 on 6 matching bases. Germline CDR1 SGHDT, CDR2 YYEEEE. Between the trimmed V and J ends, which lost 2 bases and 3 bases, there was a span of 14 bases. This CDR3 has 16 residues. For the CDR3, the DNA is TGTGCCAGCAGCTTTTCGGCGGGGGCCCCTAATGAAAAACTGTTTTTT. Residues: CASSFSAGAPNEKLFF.

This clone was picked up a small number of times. The CDR3 here is CASSVPTSGTLTDTQYF. The CDR3 coding sequence is TGTGCCAGCAGCGTTCCGACTAGCGGGACCCTCACAGATACGCAGTATTTT. This chain links TRBV9 with TRBJ2-3; TRBD2 matches 11 bases. The germline gives CDR1 SGDLS, CDR2 YYNGEE. V was pared by 2 bases and J by 2 bases, with 7 bases of the junction left unmatched. The CDR3 length is 17 residues.

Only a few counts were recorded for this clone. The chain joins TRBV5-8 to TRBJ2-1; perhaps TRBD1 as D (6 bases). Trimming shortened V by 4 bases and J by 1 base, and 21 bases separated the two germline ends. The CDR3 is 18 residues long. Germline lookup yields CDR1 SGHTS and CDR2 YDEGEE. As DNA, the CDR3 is TGTGCCAGCAGCCAGCTTTATTACAGGGATTTATCCTACAATGAGCAGTTCTTC. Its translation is CASSQLYYRDLSYNEQFF.

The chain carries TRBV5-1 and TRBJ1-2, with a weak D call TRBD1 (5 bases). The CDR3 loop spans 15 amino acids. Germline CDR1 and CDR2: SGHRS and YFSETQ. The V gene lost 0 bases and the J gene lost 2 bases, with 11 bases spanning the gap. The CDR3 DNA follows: TGCGCCAGCAGCTTGGGCGGGCGGGGGAACTATGGCTACACCTTC. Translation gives CASSLGGRGNYGYTF.

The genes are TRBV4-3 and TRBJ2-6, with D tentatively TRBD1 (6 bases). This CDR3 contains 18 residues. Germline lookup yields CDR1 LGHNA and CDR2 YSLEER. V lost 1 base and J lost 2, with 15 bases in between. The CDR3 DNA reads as TGCGCCAGCAGCCAAGGACCCCGACAGGTCACTGGGGCCAACGTCCTGACTTTC. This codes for CASSQGPRQVTGANVLTF.

CDR3 sequence reads: CASSLEAGGNQPQHF. CDR3 DNA: TGTGCCAGCAGCTTAGAAGCAGGGGGCAATCAGCCCCAGCATTTT. The chain carries TRBV7-9 and TRBJ1-5, with D possibly being TRBD1 (6 bases). Germline loops: CDR1 SEHNR, CDR2 FQNEAQ (reference sequence). V dropped 1 base and J dropped 2 bases, with 9 bases sitting between them. The CDR3 contains 15 residues.